Reported below is one TCR beta chain. Its target is not known. The CDR3 runs to 13 residues. The germline V gene has CDR1 KGHSH and CDR2 LQKENI. With 3 bases removed from V and 6 bases from J, the gap between germline ends came to 11 bases. Libraries were prepared by immunoSEQ multiplex PCR; TCRdb keeps only in-frame clonotypes and omits some of them. The sample includes around 30,000 clones, more than 60% of them seen just once. This sample was included in a study of CD4 T cells in relation to SARS-CoV-2 and coronaviruses. The TCR was taken from an adult with COVID-19. The chain couples TRBV18 to TRBJ1-1; weak D call: TRBD1 (5 bases). The material sequenced was memory CD4+ T cells from PBMCs, cultured in vitro. The CDR3 nucleotides read TGTGCCAGCTCACCGTGGGGGGATGCTGAAGCTTTCTTT. Residues: CASSPWGDAEAFF.